This T cell receptor (beta chain) was identified during a study of blood T cell repertoires in COVID-19. Cohort assignment relied on participant-reported clinical history. Sequencing was performed with immunoSEQ multiplex PCR; in TCRdb, only in-frame clones are kept and a portion is missing. The data hold 190,000 or so clones, with approximately 86% observed a single time. The CDR3 runs to 14 residues. Trimming at V came to 7 bases and at J to 4 bases, leaving 3 bases not matched to a gene. Germline V lookup: CDR1 ENHRY, CDR2 SYGVKD. V usage is TRBV10-3 and J usage is TRBJ2-2, with 10 bases lining up with TRBD1. The sequenced material came from PBMCs or T cells enriched from blood (not recorded which). The receptor's source is a woman in her 30s who had been exposed to COVID-19. The CDR3 nucleotides are TGTGCCATCAACGACAGGGGGCTCACCGGGGAGCTGTTTTTT. As protein: CAINDRGLTGELFF.